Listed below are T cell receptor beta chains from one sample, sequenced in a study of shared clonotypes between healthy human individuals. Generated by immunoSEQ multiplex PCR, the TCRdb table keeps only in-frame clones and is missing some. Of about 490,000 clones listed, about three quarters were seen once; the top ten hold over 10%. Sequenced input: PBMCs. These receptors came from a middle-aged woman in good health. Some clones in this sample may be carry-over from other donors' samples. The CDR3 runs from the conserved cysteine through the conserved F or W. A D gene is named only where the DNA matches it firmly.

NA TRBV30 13 CAWSVDNREALHF
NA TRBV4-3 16 CASSQAKGGRSYEQYF
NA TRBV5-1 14 CASTLSRQGGEQYF
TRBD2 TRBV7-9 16 CASRPPSGRASDTQYF
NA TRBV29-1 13 CSVERDKGYEQYF
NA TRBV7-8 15 CASSLGGIMEETQYF
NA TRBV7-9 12 CASSNPNTEAFF
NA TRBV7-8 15 CASSRSRTGYTEAFF
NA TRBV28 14 CASSFGQGRETQYF
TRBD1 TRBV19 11 CASDRGYEQFF
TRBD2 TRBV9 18 CASSREAGGPDTMPQQFF
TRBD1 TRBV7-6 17 CASSPAARGGPRETQYF
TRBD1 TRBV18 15 CASSPYRGRSNEQFF
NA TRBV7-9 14 CASSLLPSTDTQYF